These 7 T cell receptor beta chains were all obtained from the same sample, sequenced in a study of shared clonotypes between healthy human individuals. TCRdb keeps only in-frame clones here, not all; method: immunoSEQ multiplex PCR. Among around 600,000 clones, around 97% were seen once, and the ten largest hold approximately 0.057%. The sample was naive CD4+ T cells sorted from blood. Documented subset: CD45RA+ positively selected. The receptors shown here come from a woman under 40 in good health.

The chain is built from TRBV5-1 and TRBJ2-1; 11 bases map to TRBD2. This CDR3 is built from 17 residues. The V gene end was trimmed by 3 bases and the J gene end by 7 bases; junction bases not matched to a gene: 12. In germline, CDR1 is SGHRS, CDR2 YFSETQ. In DNA, the CDR3 is TGCGCCAGCAGCTCTAACCTTTTAGCGGGAGGGCCTAATGAGCAGTTCTTC. It codes for CASSSNLLAGGPNEQFF.

The chain has TRBV28 and TRBJ1-2; D uncertain. The CDR3 runs 10 residues. V lost 4 bases and J 8 bases, leaving 5 bases between the germline ends. Germline CDR1 and CDR2: MDHEN and SYDVKM. The CDR3 DNA reads TGTGCCAGCAGTTCCATGGGCTACACCTTC. It yields the protein CASSSMGYTF.

V usage is TRBV9 and J usage is TRBJ1-2; D is undetermined. The CDR3 sequence is 12 residues long. Germline CDR1 and CDR2: SGDLS and YYNGEE. The V end lost 4 bases, the J end lost 5 bases, and 9 bases lay between the germline ends. CDR3 in amino acids: CASSHTDYGYTF. DNA for the CDR3: TGTGCCAGCAGCCACACGGATTATGGCTACACCTTC. The variable domain in full, with the rest retrieved from reference TRBV9 and TRBJ1-2, is DSGVTQTPKHLITATGQRVTLRCSPRSGDLSVYWYQQSLDQGLQFLIQYYNGEERAKGNILERFSAQQFPDLHSELNLSSLELGDSALYFCASSHTDYGYTFGSGTRLTVV.

This sequence joins TRBV27 and TRBJ2-7, with D perhaps matching TRBD2 (6 bases). Deletions cut 0 bases from V and 3 bases from J, with 21 bases between. This CDR3 spans 18 amino acids. The germline gives CDR1 MNHEY, CDR2 SMNVEV (reference sequence). The CDR3 loop is CASSLSGLGGRALYEQYF. The CDR3 DNA is TGTGCCAGCAGTTTATCAGGCTTGGGGGGAAGGGCCCTCTACGAGCAGTACTTC.

This clone has a single count. The gene calls are TRBV6-1 and TRBJ2-1; 13 positions match TRBD2. Trimming took 8 bases from V and 10 from J; bases not matched to a gene: 5. CDR3 length: 13 residues. The germline CDR1 and CDR2 sequences are MNHNS and SASEGT. The CDR3 region has the DNA TGTGCCAGCCGGACTAGCGGGGGCTGGGAGCAGTTCTTC. As protein: CASRTSGGWEQFF.

The sample holds one count of this clone. The chain joins TRBV15 to TRBJ2-3; either TRBD1 or TRBD2 may supply D (5 bases each). This CDR3 is 16 amino acids long. Germline V gene sequence: CDR1 LNHNV, CDR2 YYDKDF (reference sequence). Deletions cut 0 bases from V and 5 bases from J, with 15 bases between. The chain's CDR3 is CATSREGAGNLDTQYF. CDR3 DNA sequence: TGTGCCACCAGCAGAGAAGGGGCGGGCAATCTAGATACGCAGTATTTT.

This chain links TRBV4-2 with TRBJ2-5; 9 bases are shared with TRBD2. Germline CDR1 is LGHNA and CDR2 is YNFKEQ. V shed 0 bases and J 3 bases; nucleotides not matched to a gene: 5. This CDR3 region has 16 residues. DNA for the CDR3: TGTGCCAGCAGCCAAGATAGAGCTAGCGGGGAAGAGACCCAGTACTTC. Protein sequence: CASSQDRASGEETQYF.